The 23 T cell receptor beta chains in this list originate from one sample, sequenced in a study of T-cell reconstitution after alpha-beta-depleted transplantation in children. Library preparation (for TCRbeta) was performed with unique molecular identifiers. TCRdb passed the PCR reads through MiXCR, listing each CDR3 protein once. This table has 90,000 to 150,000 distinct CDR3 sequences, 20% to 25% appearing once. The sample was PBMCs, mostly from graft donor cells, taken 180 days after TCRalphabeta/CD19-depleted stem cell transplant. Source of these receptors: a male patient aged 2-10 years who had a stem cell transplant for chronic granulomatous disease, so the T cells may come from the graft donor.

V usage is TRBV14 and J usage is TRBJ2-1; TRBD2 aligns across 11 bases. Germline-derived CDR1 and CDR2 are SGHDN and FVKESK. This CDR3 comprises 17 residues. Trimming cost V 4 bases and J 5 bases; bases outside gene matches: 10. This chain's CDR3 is CASSPSPLAGGNNEQFF. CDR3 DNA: TGTGCCAGCAGCCCAAGCCCTCTAGCGGGAGGAAACAATGAGCAGTTCTTC. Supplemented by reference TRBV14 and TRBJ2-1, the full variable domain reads EAGVTQFPSHSVIEKGQTVTLRCDPISGHDNLYWYRRVMGKEIKFLLHFVKESKQDESGMPNNRFLAERTGGTYSTLKVQPAELEDSGVYFCASSPSPLAGGNNEQFFGPGTRLTVL.

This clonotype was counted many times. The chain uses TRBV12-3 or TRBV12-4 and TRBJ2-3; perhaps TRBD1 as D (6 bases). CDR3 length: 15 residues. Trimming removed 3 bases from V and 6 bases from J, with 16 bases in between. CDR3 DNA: TGTGCCAGCAGTTTTAAGACAGGAGCCATGGATACGCAGTATTTT. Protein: CASSFKTGAMDTQYF.

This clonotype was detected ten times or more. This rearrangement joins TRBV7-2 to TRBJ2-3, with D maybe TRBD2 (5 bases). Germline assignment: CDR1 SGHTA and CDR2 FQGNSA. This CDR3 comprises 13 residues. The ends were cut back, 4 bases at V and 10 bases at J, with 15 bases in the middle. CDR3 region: CASSWEPNRAQYF. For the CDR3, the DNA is TGTGCCAGCAGCTGGGAGCCAAACCGGGCGCAGTATTTT.

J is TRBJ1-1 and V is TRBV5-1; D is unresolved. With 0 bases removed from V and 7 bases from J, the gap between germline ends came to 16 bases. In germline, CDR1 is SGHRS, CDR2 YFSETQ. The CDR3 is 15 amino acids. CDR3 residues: CASSLEWAPNGEAFF. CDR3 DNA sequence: TGCGCCAGCAGCTTGGAGTGGGCCCCCAACGGTGAAGCTTTCTTT.

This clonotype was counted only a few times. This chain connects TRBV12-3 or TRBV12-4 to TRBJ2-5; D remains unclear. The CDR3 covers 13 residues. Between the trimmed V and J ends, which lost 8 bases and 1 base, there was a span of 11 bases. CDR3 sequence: CASARWRQETQYF. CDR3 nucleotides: TGTGCCAGCGCTAGGTGGCGCCAAGAGACCCAGTACTTC.

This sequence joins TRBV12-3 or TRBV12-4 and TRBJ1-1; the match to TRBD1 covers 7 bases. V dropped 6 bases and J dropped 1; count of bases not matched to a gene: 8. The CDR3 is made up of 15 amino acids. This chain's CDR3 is CASRTPDRENTEAFF. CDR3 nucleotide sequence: TGTGCCAGCAGAACCCCTGACAGGGAGAACACTGAAGCTTTCTTT.

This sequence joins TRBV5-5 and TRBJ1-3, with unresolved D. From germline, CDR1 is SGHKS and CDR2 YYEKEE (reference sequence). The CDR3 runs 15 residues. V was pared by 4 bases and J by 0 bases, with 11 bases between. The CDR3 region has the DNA TGTGCCAGCAGCCGAGGGCCGAGCTCTGGAAACACCATATATTTT. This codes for CASSRGPSSGNTIYF.

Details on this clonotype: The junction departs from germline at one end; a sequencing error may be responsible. CDR3 sequence (DNA): TGTGCCAGCAGCTTAGGGGCTAACCAACACAATGAGCAGTTCTTC. This encodes CASSLGANQHNEQFF. The V call is TRBV12-3 or TRBV12-4, the J call TRBJ2-1; the D gene is possibly TRBD1 (5 bases). The CDR3 covers 15 residues.

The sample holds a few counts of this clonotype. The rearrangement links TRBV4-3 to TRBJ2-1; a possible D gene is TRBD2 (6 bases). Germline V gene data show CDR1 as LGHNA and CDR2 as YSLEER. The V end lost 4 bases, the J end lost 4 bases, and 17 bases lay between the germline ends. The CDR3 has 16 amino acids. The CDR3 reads CASSPRDSQKYNEQFF. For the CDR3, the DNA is TGCGCCAGCAGCCCCCGGGACTCACAAAAATACAATGAGCAGTTCTTC.

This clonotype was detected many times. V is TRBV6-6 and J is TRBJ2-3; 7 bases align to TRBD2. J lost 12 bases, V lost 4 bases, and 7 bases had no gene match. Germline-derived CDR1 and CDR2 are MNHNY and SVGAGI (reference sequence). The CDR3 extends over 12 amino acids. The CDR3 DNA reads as TGTGCCAGCAGTTTCCCTAGCGGAGGCCAGTATTTT. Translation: CASSFPSGGQYF.

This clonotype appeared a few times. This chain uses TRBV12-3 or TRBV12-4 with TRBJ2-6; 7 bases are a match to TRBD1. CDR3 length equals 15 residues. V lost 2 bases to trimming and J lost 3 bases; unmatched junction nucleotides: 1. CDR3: CASSLRGLGANVLTF. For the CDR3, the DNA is TGTGCCAGCAGTTTAAGGGGGCTTGGGGCCAACGTCCTGACTTTC.

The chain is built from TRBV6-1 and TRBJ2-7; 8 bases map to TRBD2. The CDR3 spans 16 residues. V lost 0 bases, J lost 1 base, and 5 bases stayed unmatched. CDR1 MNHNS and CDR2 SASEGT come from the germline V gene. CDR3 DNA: TGTGCCAGCAGTGAAGCCGGCGGGAGGTATTCCTACGAGCAGTACTTC. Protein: CASSEAGGRYSYEQYF.

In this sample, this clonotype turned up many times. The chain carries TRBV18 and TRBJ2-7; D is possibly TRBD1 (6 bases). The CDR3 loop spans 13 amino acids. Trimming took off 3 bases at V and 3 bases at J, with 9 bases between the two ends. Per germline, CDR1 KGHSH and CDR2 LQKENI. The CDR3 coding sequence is TGTGCCAGCTCACCGGGACAATACTACGAGCAGTACTTC. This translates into CASSPGQYYEQYF.

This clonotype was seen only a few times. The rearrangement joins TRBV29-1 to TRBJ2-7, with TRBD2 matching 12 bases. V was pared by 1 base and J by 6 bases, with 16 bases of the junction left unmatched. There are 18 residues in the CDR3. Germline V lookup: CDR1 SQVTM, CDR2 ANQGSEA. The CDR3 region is CSVEVGGPLAGGLGEQYF. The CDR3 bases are TGCAGCGTTGAAGTGGGAGGGCCACTAGCGGGAGGACTCGGCGAGCAGTACTTC.

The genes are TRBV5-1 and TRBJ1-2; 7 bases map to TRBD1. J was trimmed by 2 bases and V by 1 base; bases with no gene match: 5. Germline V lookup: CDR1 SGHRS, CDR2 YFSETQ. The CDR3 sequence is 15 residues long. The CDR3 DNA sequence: TGCGCCAGCAGCTTGAGGTCAGGGGGGAACTATGGCTACACCTTC. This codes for CASSLRSGGNYGYTF.

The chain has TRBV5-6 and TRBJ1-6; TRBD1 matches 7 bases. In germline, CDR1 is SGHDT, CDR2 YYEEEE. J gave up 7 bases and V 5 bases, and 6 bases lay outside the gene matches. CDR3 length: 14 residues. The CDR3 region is CASSRGRGNSPLHF. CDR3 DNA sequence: TGTGCCAGCAGTAGGGGGCGCGGGAATTCACCCCTCCACTTT.

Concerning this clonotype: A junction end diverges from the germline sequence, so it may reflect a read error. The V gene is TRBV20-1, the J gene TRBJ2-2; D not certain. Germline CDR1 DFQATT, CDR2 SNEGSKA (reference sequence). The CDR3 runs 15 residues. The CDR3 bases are TGCAGTGCCAGAGGAGTAGGGATGAACACCGGGGAGCTGTTTTTT. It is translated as CSARGVGMNTGELFF.

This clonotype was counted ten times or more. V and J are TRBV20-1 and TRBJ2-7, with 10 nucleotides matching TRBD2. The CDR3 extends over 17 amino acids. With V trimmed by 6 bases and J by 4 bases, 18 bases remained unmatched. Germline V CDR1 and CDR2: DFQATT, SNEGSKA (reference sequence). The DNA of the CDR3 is TGCAGTGCCATGAGCCCCGGACTAGCGGAACCCTCTTACGAGCAGTACTTC. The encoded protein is CSAMSPGLAEPSYEQYF.

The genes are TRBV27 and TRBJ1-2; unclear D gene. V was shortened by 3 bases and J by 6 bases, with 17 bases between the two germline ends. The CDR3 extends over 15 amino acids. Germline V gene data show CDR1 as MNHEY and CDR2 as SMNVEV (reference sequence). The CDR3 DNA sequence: TGTGCCAGCAGTTTCCGGGCTCTTACCTTCGATGGCTACACCTTC. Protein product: CASSFRALTFDGYTF.

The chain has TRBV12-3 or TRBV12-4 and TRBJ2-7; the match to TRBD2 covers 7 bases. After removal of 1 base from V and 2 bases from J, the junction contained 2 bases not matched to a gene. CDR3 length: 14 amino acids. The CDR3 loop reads CASSLGGGPYEQYF. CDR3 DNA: TGTGCCAGCAGTTTAGGCGGGGGACCCTACGAGCAGTACTTC.

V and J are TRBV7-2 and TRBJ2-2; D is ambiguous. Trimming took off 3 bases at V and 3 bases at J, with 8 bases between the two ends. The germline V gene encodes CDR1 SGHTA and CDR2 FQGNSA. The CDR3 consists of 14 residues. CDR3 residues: CASSFLSYTGELFF. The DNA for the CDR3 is TGTGCCAGCAGCTTTCTATCGTACACCGGGGAGCTGTTTTTT.

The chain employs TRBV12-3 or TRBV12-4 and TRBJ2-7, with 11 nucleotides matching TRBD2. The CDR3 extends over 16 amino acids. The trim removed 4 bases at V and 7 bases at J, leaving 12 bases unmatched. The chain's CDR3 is CASSWSSGRYPREQYF. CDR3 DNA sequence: TGTGCCAGCAGTTGGTCTAGCGGGAGGTATCCGAGAGAGCAGTACTTC.

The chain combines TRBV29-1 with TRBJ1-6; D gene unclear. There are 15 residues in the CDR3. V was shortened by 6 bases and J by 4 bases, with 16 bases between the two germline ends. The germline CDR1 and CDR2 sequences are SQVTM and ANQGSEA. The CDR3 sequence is CSVGTPGGYNSPLHF. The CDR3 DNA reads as TGCAGCGTAGGAACTCCAGGAGGTTATAATTCACCCCTCCACTTT.